Here is one T cell receptor beta chain with its context. The data were taken from a study of T cell changes during pregnancy in multiple sclerosis. Method: immunoSEQ multiplex PCR; TCRdb's copy keeps in-frame clones and lacks some. In the table there are about 100,000 clones, roughly 93% of which are singletons. The specimen was peripheral blood, collected before pregnancy. This clonotype originated in a female donor with multiple sclerosis, enrolled in a pregnancy study.

CDR3 residues: CASSPPLLTGGNSYEQYF. The CDR3 DNA is TGTGCCAGCTCACCACCACTTCTGACAGGGGGAAACTCCTACGAGCAGTACTTC. The chain carries TRBV18 and TRBJ2-7; TRBD1 agrees at 9 bases. Trimming removed 0 bases from V and 0 bases from J; junction bases left unmatched: 9. Germline values: CDR1 KGHSH, CDR2 LQKENI. This CDR3 is built from 18 residues.